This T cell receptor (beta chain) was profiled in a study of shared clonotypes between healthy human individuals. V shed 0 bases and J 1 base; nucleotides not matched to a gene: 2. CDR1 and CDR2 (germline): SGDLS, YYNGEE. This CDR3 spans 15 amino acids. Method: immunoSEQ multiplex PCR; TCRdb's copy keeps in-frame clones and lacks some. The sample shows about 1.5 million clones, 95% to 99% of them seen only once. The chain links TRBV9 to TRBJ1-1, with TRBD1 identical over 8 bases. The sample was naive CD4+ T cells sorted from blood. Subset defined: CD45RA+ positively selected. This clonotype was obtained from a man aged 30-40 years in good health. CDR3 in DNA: TGTGCCAGCAGCGTAGGGACAGGGCAGAACACTGAAGCTTTCTTT. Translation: CASSVGTGQNTEAFF.